The 29 T cell receptor beta chains reported below all come from one sample, sequenced in a study of OX40 agonist ivuxolimab in advanced cancers. This table comes from immunoSEQ multiplex PCR, and its TCRdb copy is limited to in-frame clones, with some not included. The data show 60,000 to 70,000 clones, with under 95% seen just once and about 13% held by the top ten. The sample was CD4+ or CD8+ T cells sorted from blood, taken in a trial of the OX40 agonist ivuxolimab. Receptors originate from an adult with an advanced solid tumor such as melanoma, head and neck, liver or kidney cancer.

The V and J genes are TRBV28 and TRBJ2-7; unclear D gene. CDR1 is MDHEN, CDR2 SYDVKM, per germline. Trimming removed 2 bases from V and 2 bases from J, with 7 bases in between. This CDR3 has 13 amino acids. CDR3 amino acids: CASSLRSTYEQYF. CDR3 sequence (DNA): TGTGCCAGCAGTTTACGCAGCACCTACGAGCAGTACTTC.

This clone came up once. One junction end does not reproduce the germline sequence, and a read error may be involved. The chain carries TRBV6-5 and TRBJ2-1; no firm D call. The CDR3 sequence is 13 residues long. Germline V gene lookup returns CDR1 MNHEY and CDR2 SVGAGI. CDR3: CASRYSSYNEQFF. The DNA of the CDR3 is TGTGCCAGCAGGTACTCCTCCTACAATGAGCAGTTCTTC.

This rearrangement joins TRBV27 to TRBJ2-7; the D gene could be TRBD1 or TRBD2 (6 bases each). This CDR3 is 15 amino acids long. The V gene lost 2 bases and the J gene lost 2 bases, with 13 bases spanning the gap. Germline V gene sequence: CDR1 MNHEY, CDR2 SMNVEV (reference sequence). In nucleotides, the CDR3 is TGTGCCAGCAGTTTAAGAGGGGGGAAGACCTACGAGCAGTACTTC. It codes for CASSLRGGKTYEQYF.

This chain connects TRBV7-2 to TRBJ2-5; D remains unclear. V was clipped by 5 bases and J by 1 base, with 11 bases between them. Germline values: CDR1 SGHTA, CDR2 FQGNSA. The CDR3 loop spans 14 amino acids. Written as DNA, the CDR3 is TGTGCCAGCAGCAATACCAGCCCCCAAGAGACCCAGTACTTC. This codes for CASSNTSPQETQYF.

The genes are TRBV6-5 and TRBJ1-5; D unclear. The V end lost 0 bases, the J end lost 1 base, and 1 base lay between the germline ends. The germline gives CDR1 MNHEY, CDR2 SVGAGI. The CDR3 loop spans 13 amino acids. Here the CDR3 DNA reads TGTGCCAGCAGTTACTCGAGCAATCAGCCCCAGCATTTT. This sequence encodes CASSYSSNQPQHF.

This clone was recorded once. This sequence joins TRBV9 and TRBJ2-1; D remains unclear. The CDR3 spans 14 residues. V was clipped by 0 bases and J by 3 bases, with 7 bases between them. Germline-derived CDR1 and CDR2 are SGDLS and YYNGEE. The CDR3 region is CASSVGSGYNEQFF. CDR3 bases: TGTGCCAGCAGCGTAGGATCGGGCTACAATGAGCAGTTCTTC.

J is TRBJ2-1 and V is TRBV11-2; D ambiguous. The CDR3 length is 15 residues. The germline V and J ends were trimmed by 0 bases and 0 bases, with 6 bases remaining between them. The germline gives CDR1 SGHAT, CDR2 FQNNGV. CDR3 sequence reads: CASSLDMSSYNEQFF. The CDR3 nucleotides are TGTGCCAGCAGCTTAGATATGAGCTCCTACAATGAGCAGTTCTTC.

This clone appeared a single time. This sequence joins TRBV5-4 and TRBJ1-1; TRBD1 matches 9 bases. Germline trimming cut 4 bases from V and 3 bases from J; bases unmatched to any gene: 7. CDR1 and CDR2 (germline): SGHNT, YYREEE (reference sequence). This CDR3 has 15 residues. The CDR3 here is CASSRTGAGDTEAFF. In DNA form, the CDR3 reads TGTGCCAGCAGCCGGACAGGGGCGGGGGACACTGAAGCTTTCTTT.

This rearrangement joins TRBV7-9 to TRBJ2-5, with D uncertain. Germline CDR1 is SEHNR and CDR2 is FQNEAQ (reference sequence). V lost 1 base and J 2 bases, leaving 11 bases between the germline ends. The CDR3 length is 15 residues. The CDR3 DNA is TGTGCCAGCAGCTTAGGTCCGAGGACGCAAGAGACCCAGTACTTC. Protein: CASSLGPRTQETQYF.

The V call is TRBV7-9, the J call TRBJ2-5; D gene ambiguous. V was cut by 2 bases and J by 1 base, with 11 bases left in between. CDR3 size: 15 residues. Germline V gene sequence: CDR1 SEHNR, CDR2 FQNEAQ (reference sequence). The CDR3 DNA reads TGTGCCAGCAGCTTACGGGTGGGTGTCCAAGAGACCCAGTACTTC. Protein product: CASSLRVGVQETQYF.

V gene TRBV5-5 combines with J gene TRBJ1-4; D remains unclear. The length of the CDR3 is 15 residues. V was shortened by 4 bases and J by 0 bases, with 10 bases between the two germline ends. Germline V lookup: CDR1 SGHKS, CDR2 YYEKEE (reference sequence). CDR3 sequence reads: CASSPYQTTNEKLFF. CDR3 sequence (DNA): TGTGCCAGCAGCCCGTACCAGACAACTAATGAAAAACTGTTTTTT.

The chain joins TRBV28 to TRBJ2-3; 9 positions match TRBD2. Germline assignment: CDR1 MDHEN and CDR2 SYDVKM. The J segment lost 3 bases and the V segment lost 2 bases, leaving 3 bases of the junction unmatched. The CDR3 extends over 15 amino acids. CDR3 residues: CASSLGTSFTDTQYF. The CDR3 region has the DNA TGTGCCAGCAGTTTAGGGACTAGCTTTACAGATACGCAGTATTTT. Using reference TRBV28 and TRBJ2-3 for the parts outside the CDR3, the full variable domain is DVKVTQSSRYLVKRTGEKVFLECVQDMDHENMFWYRQDPGLGLRLIYFSYDVKMKEKGDIPEGYSVSREKKERFSLILESASTNQTSMYLCASSLGTSFTDTQYFGPGTRLTVL.

The V call is TRBV27, the J call TRBJ2-1, with 10 bases aligning to TRBD2. Germline assignment: CDR1 MNHEY and CDR2 SMNVEV (reference sequence). The CDR3 loop spans 20 amino acids. With V trimmed by 8 bases and J by 4 bases, 23 bases remained unmatched. The CDR3 reads CASVGQDPAGGLVSYNEQFF. The CDR3 coding sequence is TGTGCCAGCGTGGGACAGGATCCAGCGGGAGGGCTGGTTAGTTACAATGAGCAGTTCTTC.

The chain links TRBV28 to TRBJ1-5, with D hard to call. The CDR3 runs to 16 residues. From germline, CDR1 is MDHEN and CDR2 SYDVKM. The ends were cut back, 3 bases at V and 5 bases at J, with 17 bases in the middle. CDR3 nucleotides: TGTGCCAGCAGTTTTGGTGAGGGTGGGGTAGATCAGCCCCAGCATTTT. It translates to CASSFGEGGVDQPQHF.

The rearrangement links TRBV6-6 to TRBJ2-5; 8 bases match TRBD2. Germline assignment: CDR1 MNHNY and CDR2 SVGAGI (reference sequence). V lost 6 bases, J lost 2 bases, and 5 bases stayed unmatched. CDR3 length equals 14 residues. CDR3 nucleotide sequence: TGTGCCAGCAGGCAAACTAGCGGACAAGAGACCCAGTACTTC. Residues: CASRQTSGQETQYF.

The DNA for the CDR3 is TGTGCCAGCAGTGAATATAGGGGACAGGGCTACGAGCAGTACTTC. Protein product: CASSEYRGQGYEQYF. The gene calls are TRBV2 and TRBJ2-7, with 9 nucleotides matching TRBD1. This CDR3 is built from 15 residues. Germline-derived CDR1 and CDR2 are SNHLY and FYNNEI. V gave up 2 bases and J gave up 3 bases; unmatched junction bases: 5.

This clone has just one count. The chain joins TRBV27 to TRBJ2-7; the match to TRBD1 covers 9 bases. The CDR3 sequence is 14 residues long. J was trimmed by 5 bases and V by 3 bases; bases with no gene match: 5. Germline V gene lookup returns CDR1 MNHEY and CDR2 SMNVEV (reference sequence). CDR3 sequence (DNA): TGTGCCAGCAGTTTCCCCGGGACAGGGAACGAGCAGTACTTC. Amino acid sequence: CASSFPGTGNEQYF.

This chain uses TRBV28 with TRBJ2-2, with 7 bases aligning to TRBD2. The CDR3 length is 18 residues. Germline-derived CDR1 and CDR2 are MDHEN and SYDVKM. V lost 3 bases, J lost 5 bases, and 15 bases stayed unmatched. CDR3 coding DNA: TGTGCCAGCAGTTTCGGGGCGGGAGAAGATGTTTGGACCGGGGAGCTGTTTTTT. It is translated as CASSFGAGEDVWTGELFF.

This clone was recorded a few times. The chain couples TRBV28 to TRBJ2-5; 7 nucleotides line up with TRBD1. Trimming removed 6 bases from V and 1 base from J; junction bases left unmatched: 8. The CDR3 contains 15 residues. Germline V gene sequence: CDR1 MDHEN, CDR2 SYDVKM. CDR3 nucleotide sequence: TGTGCCAGCAGCCCGGGACAGCAATTCCAAGAGACCCAGTACTTC. Translating it yields CASSPGQQFQETQYF.

The chain uses TRBV7-2 and TRBJ2-1; D gene unclear. Germline CDR1 and CDR2: SGHTA and FQGNSA. Trimming took off 4 bases at V and 9 bases at J, with 7 bases between the two ends. This CDR3 has 11 residues. CDR3 region: CASSSTSEQFF. The CDR3, as DNA: TGTGCCAGCAGCTCAACAAGTGAGCAGTTCTTC.

V is TRBV9 and J is TRBJ2-7, with D perhaps matching TRBD2 (6 bases). The CDR3 consists of 14 residues. The germline V gene has CDR1 SGDLS and CDR2 YYNGEE. V shed 3 bases and J shed 1 base, with 11 bases lying between them. This CDR3 reads CASSAEEGSYEQYF. The CDR3 DNA reads TGTGCCAGCAGCGCAGAGGAGGGATCCTACGAGCAGTACTTC.

V usage is TRBV2 and J usage is TRBJ2-5; D gene unclear. The CDR3 runs to 15 residues. Germline V gene lookup returns CDR1 SNHLY and CDR2 FYNNEI. The germline V and J ends were trimmed by 1 base and 0 bases, with 9 bases remaining between them. The CDR3 nucleotides are TGTGCCAGCAGTGAAGGTGATCCGGACCAAGAGACCCAGTACTTC. Its translation: CASSEGDPDQETQYF.

The chain links TRBV27 to TRBJ2-5; 15 bases agree with TRBD2. The CDR3 is 14 residues long. Germline trimming cut 5 bases from V and 9 bases from J; bases unmatched to any gene: 4. Germline V lookup: CDR1 MNHEY, CDR2 SMNVEV (reference sequence). This CDR3 is CASSLGTSGRSQYF. The CDR3 DNA reads as TGTGCCAGCAGTCTGGGGACTAGCGGGAGGTCCCAGTACTTC.

V is TRBV19 and J is TRBJ1-3; no firm D call. The CDR3 is 16 residues long. Per germline, CDR1 LNHDA and CDR2 SQIVND (reference sequence). V lost 7 bases and J lost 3, with 19 bases in between. In DNA, the CDR3 is TGTGCCAGTACCACCGGGCACCCTCCTGTTGGAAACACCATATATTTT. Amino acid sequence: CASTTGHPPVGNTIYF.

This chain uses TRBV4-3 with TRBJ2-1; tentative D call: TRBD1 (5 bases). Germline loops: CDR1 LGHNA, CDR2 YSLEER. The V end was cut by 1 base, the J end by 7 bases, with 20 bases between. CDR3 length: 17 residues. This chain's CDR3 is CASSQATAGILRNEQFF. CDR3 DNA sequence: TGCGCCAGCAGCCAAGCTACCGCAGGGATCCTACGGAATGAGCAGTTCTTC.

The chain joins TRBV6-5 to TRBJ1-1; a possible D gene is TRBD1 (6 bases). CDR1 MNHEY and CDR2 SVGAGI come from the germline V gene. The CDR3 loop spans 13 amino acids. V shed 8 bases and J shed 6 bases, with 16 bases lying between them. The CDR3 protein is CASGGAHVAEAFF. CDR3 in DNA: TGTGCCAGCGGGGGGGCGCATGTAGCTGAAGCTTTCTTT.

The chain carries TRBV6-1 and TRBJ1-2; tentative D call: TRBD1 (5 bases). The ends were cut back, 3 bases at V and 4 bases at J, with 15 bases in the middle. The CDR3 has 15 residues. Germline V gene sequence: CDR1 MNHNS, CDR2 SASEGT. As DNA, the CDR3 is TGTGCCAGCAGTGACGGGGCAGGGATCCTCTATGGCTACACCTTC. Translating gives CASSDGAGILYGYTF.

The genes are TRBV25-1 and TRBJ2-3, with D tentatively TRBD1 or TRBD2 (6 bases each). V dropped 0 bases and J dropped 5 bases, with 18 bases sitting between them. The CDR3 is 17 residues long. Per the germline V gene, CDR1 is MGHDK and CDR2 is SYGVNS. In DNA form, the CDR3 reads TGTGCCAGCAGTGAATATATGGGGGGCGCGTGGTTAGATACGCAGTATTTT. Residues: CASSEYMGGAWLDTQYF.

The V call is TRBV9, the J call TRBJ2-1; possible D gene TRBD2, 6 bases. V dropped 2 bases and J dropped 4 bases, with 13 bases sitting between them. The germline V gene encodes CDR1 SGDLS and CDR2 YYNGEE. CDR3 length: 15 amino acids. The CDR3 DNA is TGTGCCAGCAGCGTTGCCGGGAGTCGGTACAATGAGCAGTTCTTC. This gives the protein CASSVAGSRYNEQFF. Together with reference TRBV9 and TRBJ2-1, the CDR3 gives the full variable domain: DSGVTQTPKHLITATGQRVTLRCSPRSGDLSVYWYQQSLDQGLQFLIQYYNGEERAKGNILERFSAQQFPDLHSELNLSSLELGDSALYFCASSVAGSRYNEQFFGPGTRLTVL.